This TCR beta chain was sequenced for a study of STAT5B mutations in CD4+ large granular lymphocyte leukemia (dated by TCRdb to between 2021 and 2024). About the study as a whole: Among the healthy controls, the CDR3 'QG' motif was associated with a particular HLA allele. TCRbeta repertoires of CD4+ T-cell large granular lymphocyte leukemia patients were compared with those of healthy blood donors. Flow cytometry on FACSCanto II or FACSVerse confirmed that purified fractions exceeded 95% purity among lymphocytes. Here is what the overall study found, with its caveats: The main leukemic clonotypes were found to be private to each patient, although around 25% of the main leukemic clonotypes were detected at low frequency in the non-leukemic repertoires of other patients. The data were not HLA-matched, and the relatively small sample size could explain the higher clonality seen in CD4+ compared with CD8+ T-LGLL. TRBV06-family usage was enriched among the top patient clones (8/27) compared with healthy controls (2/35). CD4-sorted patient repertoires appeared more clonal than healthy CD4+ repertoires, and this difference persisted after removing the putative leukemic clones.

Taken from cysteine to phenylalanine, the CDR3 has 16 residues. CDR3 DNA is the only sequence kept; it has 48 bases, read in frame from the first base. From a lookup of the germline V gene, CDR1 and CDR2 are MGHRA and YSYEKL. Between the V and J ends, shortened by 0 bases and 8 bases respectively, the junction contains 16 bases. The healthy controls were a few dozen blood donors, and the buffy coats of these donors were supplied by the Finnish Red Cross blood service. All TCR-sequenced material derived from peripheral blood: patient blood samples and healthy donor buffy coats. Peripheral blood mononuclear cells were isolated by Ficoll-Hypaque gradient centrifugation. Magnetic purification was used to isolate CD4+ cells from the buffy coats of the healthy controls. Genomic DNA was extracted with the Gentra Puregene Cell and Tissue kit and quantified on a Qubit 2.0 fluorometer. TCRbeta rearrangements were sequenced from genomic DNA using the immunoSEQ assay at survey resolution. The authors processed their data as follows. In the TCR sequencing data, the lowest productive clonotype frequency that could be detected was 2.59 x 10-5. Analyses included only productive TCRbeta rearrangements, meaning complete and in-frame sequences. Sample clonality was computed as Simpson clonality in the immunoSEQ Analyzer version 3.0. Clones were categorized by frequency as very rare, small, medium, large (1-20%) or hyperexpanded (>20%). OLGA 1.2.3 estimated generation probabilities, VDJtools produced V-gene circos plots, VDJdb was queried for specificities, and GLIPH identified CDR3 motifs. As stored in TCRdb, this immuneACCESS dataset retains in-frame rearrangements with V and J assigned. A fraction of the clones does not appear; measured against another copy, unresolved V genes explain less than half of the discrepancy, and the remainder lacks a known reason. V and J calls and clone size are those listed in that table; D and trimming were worked out from the DNA. The sample data list approximately 34,000 clones, and roughly 72% of these were observed just once. Less than 2.5% of the sample belongs to the ten largest clones.

Notes on this clone: No cognate antigen has been identified for it. No base quality information exists; no much larger clone differs at one position.

The sequenced sample was CD4+ T cells from blood buffy coats. The chain was built from TRBV4-1 and TRBJ1-4, with the D gene call left open. This clonotype was sampled from a human donor in good health. The DNA sequence is given as TGCGCCAGCAGCCAAGAGCAGGACGGCGACGTGGAAAAACTGTTTTTT. It specifies CASSQEQDGDVEKLFF.